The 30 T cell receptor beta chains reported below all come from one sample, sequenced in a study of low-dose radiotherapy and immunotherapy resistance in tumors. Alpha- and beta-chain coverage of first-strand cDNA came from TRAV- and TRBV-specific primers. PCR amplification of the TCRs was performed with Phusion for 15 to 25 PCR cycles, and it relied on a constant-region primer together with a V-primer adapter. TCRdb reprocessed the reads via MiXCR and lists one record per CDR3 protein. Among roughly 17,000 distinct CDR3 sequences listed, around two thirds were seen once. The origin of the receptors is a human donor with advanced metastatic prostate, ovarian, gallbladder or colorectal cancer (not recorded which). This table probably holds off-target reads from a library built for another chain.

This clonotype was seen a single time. The CDR3 here is CSVEDKGKPPYNEQFF. DNA of the CDR3: TGCAGCGTTGAAGACAAGGGCAAGCCCCCGTACAATGAGCAGTTCTTC. This chain joins TRBV29-1 and TRBJ2-1; D is uncertain. The CDR3 spans 16 residues. CDR1 SQVTM and CDR2 ANQGSEA come from the germline V gene. V was pared by 0 bases and J by 4 bases, with 16 bases between.

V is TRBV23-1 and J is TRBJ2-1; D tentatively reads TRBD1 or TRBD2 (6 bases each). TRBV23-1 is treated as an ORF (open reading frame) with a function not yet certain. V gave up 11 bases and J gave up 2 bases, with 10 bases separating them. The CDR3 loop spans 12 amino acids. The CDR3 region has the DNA TGCGCCTGGGGGGACACCTACAATGAGCAGTTCTTC. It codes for CAWGDTYNEQFF.

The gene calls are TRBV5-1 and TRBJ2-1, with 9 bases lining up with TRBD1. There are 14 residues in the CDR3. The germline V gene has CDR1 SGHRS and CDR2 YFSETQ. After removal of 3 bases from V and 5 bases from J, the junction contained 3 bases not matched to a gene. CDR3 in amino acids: CASSSRTGDNEQFF. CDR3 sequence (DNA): TGCGCCAGCAGCTCGAGGACAGGGGACAATGAGCAGTTCTTC.

CDR3 in DNA: TGTGCCAGTAGTGAGGAGGGAGCGGGAGGTCCCTATGAGCAGTTCTTC. This translates into CASSEEGAGGPYEQFF. The rearrangement joins TRBV19 to TRBJ2-1; 9 bases are a match to TRBD2. Germline CDR1 is LNHDA and CDR2 is SQIVND (reference sequence). V lost 5 bases, J lost 8 bases, and 13 bases stayed unmatched. The CDR3 loop spans 16 amino acids.

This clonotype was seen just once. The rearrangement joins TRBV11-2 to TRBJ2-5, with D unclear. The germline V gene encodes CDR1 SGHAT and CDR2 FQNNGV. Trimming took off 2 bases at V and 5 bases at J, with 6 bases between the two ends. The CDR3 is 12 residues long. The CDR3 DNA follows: TGTGCCAGCAGCTTATCCGGGGAGACCCAGTACTTC. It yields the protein CASSLSGETQYF.

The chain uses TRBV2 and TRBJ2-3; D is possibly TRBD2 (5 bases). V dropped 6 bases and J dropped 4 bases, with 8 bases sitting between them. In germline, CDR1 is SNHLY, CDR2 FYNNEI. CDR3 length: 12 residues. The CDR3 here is CASSELADTQYF. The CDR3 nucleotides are TGTGCCAGCAGCGAACTAGCAGATACGCAGTATTTT.

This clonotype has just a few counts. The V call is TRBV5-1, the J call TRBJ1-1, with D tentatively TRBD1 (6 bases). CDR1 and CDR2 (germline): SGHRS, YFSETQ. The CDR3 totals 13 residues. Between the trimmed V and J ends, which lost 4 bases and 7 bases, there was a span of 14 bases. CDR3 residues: CASSMDRAFEAFF. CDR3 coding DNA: TGCGCCAGCAGCATGGACAGAGCTTTTGAAGCTTTCTTT.

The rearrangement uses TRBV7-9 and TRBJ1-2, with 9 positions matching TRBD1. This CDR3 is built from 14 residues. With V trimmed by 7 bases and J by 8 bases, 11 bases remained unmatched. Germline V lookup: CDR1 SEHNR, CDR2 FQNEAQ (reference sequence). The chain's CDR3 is CASTASGTGNGYTF. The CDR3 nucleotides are TGTGCCAGCACCGCCTCCGGGACAGGGAACGGCTACACCTTC.

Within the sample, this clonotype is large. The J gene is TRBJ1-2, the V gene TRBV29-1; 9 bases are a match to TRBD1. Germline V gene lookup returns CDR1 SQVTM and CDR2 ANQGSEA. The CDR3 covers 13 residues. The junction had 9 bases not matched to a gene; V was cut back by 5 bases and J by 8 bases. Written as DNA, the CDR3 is TGCAGCGTTACCACAGGGGGCGCCCTGGGCTACACCTTC. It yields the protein CSVTTGGALGYTF.

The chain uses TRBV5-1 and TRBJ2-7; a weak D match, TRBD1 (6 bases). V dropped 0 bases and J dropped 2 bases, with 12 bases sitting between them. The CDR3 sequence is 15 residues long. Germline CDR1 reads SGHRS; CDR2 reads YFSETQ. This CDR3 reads CASSLEGTTTYEQYF. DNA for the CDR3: TGCGCCAGCAGCTTGGAGGGGACAACTACCTACGAGCAGTACTTC.

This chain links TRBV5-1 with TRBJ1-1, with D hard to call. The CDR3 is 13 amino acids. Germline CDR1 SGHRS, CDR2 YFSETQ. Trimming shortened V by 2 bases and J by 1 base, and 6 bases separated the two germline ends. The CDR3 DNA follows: TGCGCCAGCAGCTTCTCTGAGAACACTGAAGCTTTCTTT. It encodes CASSFSENTEAFF.

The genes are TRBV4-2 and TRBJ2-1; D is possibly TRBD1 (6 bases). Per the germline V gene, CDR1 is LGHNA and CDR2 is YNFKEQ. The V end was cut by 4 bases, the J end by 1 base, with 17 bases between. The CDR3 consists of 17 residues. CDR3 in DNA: TGTGCCAGCAGCCCTGGCGCTAGCACAGGGTCCTACAATGAGCAGTTCTTC. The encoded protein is CASSPGASTGSYNEQFF.

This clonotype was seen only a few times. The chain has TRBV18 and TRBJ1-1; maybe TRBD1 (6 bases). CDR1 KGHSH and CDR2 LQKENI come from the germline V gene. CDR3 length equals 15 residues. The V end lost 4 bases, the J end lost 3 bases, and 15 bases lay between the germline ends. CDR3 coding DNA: TGTGCCAGCTCACAAAAAACAGGGCCGTACACTGAAGCTTTCTTT. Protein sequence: CASSQKTGPYTEAFF.

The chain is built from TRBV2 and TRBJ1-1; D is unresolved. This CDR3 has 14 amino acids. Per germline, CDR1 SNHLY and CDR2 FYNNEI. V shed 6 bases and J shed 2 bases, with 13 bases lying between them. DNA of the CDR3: TGTGCCAGCAGAGACCCCGAAAGTAACACTGAAGCTTTCTTT. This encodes CASRDPESNTEAFF. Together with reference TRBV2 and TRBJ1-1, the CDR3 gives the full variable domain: EPEVTQTPSHQVTQMGQEVILRCVPISNHLYFYWYRQILGQKVEFLVSFYNNEISEKSEIFDDQFSVERPDGSNFTLKIRSTKLEDSAMYFCASRDPESNTEAFFGQGTRLTVV.

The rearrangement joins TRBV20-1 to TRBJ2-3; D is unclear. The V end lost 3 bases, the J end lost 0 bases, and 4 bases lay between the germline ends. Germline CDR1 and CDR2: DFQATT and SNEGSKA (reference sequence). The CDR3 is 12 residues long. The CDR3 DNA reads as TGCAGTGCTAGCGGGAGCACAGATACGCAGTATTTT. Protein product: CSASGSTDTQYF.

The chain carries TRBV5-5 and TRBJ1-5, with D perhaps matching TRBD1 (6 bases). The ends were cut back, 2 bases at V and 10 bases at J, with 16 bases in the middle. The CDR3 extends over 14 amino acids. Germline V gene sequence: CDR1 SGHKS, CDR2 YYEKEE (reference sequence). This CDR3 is CASSLKPRGYPQHF. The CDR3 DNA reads TGTGCCAGCAGCTTAAAGCCCAGGGGATATCCCCAGCATTTT.

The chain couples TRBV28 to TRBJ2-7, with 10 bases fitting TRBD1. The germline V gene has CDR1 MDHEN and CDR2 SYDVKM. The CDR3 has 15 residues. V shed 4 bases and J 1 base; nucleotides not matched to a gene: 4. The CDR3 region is CASSWTGGRSYEQYF. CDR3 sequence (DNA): TGTGCCAGCAGTTGGACAGGGGGTAGATCCTACGAGCAGTACTTC.

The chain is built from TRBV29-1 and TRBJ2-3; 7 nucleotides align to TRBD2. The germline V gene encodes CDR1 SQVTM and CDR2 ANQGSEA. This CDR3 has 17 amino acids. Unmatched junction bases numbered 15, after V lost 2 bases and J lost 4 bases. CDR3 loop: CSVESGVGGGRSDTQYF. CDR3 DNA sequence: TGCAGCGTTGAATCTGGGGTAGGCGGCGGGAGATCAGATACGCAGTATTTT.

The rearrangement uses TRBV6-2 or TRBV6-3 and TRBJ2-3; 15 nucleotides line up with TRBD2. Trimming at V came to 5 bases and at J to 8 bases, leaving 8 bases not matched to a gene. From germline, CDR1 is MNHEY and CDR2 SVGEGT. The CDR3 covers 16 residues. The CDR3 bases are TGTGCCAGCAGTCTACCCGGGACTAGCGGGAGGAGTACGCAGTATTTT. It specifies CASSLPGTSGRSTQYF.

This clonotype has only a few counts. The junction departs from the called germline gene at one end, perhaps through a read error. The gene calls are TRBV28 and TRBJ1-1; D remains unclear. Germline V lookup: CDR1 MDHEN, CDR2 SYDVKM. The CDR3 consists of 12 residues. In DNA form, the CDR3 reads TGTGCCAGCAGTCTACCCCTGGGCAGCCAGGTCTTT. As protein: CASSLPLGSQVF.

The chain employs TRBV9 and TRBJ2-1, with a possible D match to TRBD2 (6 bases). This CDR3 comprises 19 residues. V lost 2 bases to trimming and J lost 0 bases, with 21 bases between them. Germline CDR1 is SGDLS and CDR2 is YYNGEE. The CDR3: CASSVRGSGSSSSYNEQFF. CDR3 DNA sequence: TGTGCCAGCAGCGTGCGGGGTAGCGGATCTTCGAGCTCCTACAATGAGCAGTTCTTC.

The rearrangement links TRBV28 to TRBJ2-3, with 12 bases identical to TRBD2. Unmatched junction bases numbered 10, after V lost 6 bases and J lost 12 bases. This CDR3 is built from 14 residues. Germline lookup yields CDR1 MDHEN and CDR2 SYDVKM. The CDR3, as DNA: TGTGCCAGCAGCCCAGGACTAGCGGGGCTCAGTCAGTATTTT. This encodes CASSPGLAGLSQYF.

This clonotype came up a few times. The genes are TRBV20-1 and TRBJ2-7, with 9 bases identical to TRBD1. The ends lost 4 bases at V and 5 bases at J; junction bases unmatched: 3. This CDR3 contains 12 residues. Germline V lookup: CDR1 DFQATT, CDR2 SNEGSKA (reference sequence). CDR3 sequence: CSANRDRDEQYF. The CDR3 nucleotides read TGCAGTGCTAACCGGGACAGGGACGAGCAGTACTTC.

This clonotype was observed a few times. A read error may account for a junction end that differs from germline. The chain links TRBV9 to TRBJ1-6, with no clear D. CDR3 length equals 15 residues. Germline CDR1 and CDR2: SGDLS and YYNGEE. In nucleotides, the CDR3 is TGTGCAATGAGAGATTTTAACACCAATGCAGGCAAATCAACCTTT. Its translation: CAMRDFNTNAGKSTF.

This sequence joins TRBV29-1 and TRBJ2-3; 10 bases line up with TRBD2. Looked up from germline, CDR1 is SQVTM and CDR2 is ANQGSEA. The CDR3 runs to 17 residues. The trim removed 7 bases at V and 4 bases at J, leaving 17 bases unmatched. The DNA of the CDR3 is TGCAGCGCTCAAAGCGGGGCTAGCGGGGGTCGGGCAGATACGCAGTATTTT. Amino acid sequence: CSAQSGASGGRADTQYF.

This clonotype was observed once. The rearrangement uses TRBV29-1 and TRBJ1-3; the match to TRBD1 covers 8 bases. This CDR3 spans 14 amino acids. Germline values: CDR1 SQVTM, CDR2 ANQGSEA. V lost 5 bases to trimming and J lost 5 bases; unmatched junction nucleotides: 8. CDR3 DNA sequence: TGCAGCGTTCGACAGGGGATGGGTCGAAACACCATATATTTT. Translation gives CSVRQGMGRNTIYF.

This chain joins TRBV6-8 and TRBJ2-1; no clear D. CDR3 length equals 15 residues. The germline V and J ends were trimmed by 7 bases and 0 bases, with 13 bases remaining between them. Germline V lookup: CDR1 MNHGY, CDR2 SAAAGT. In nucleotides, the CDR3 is TGTGCCAGCAAGAGAGAACGGACCTCCTACAATGAGCAGTTCTTC. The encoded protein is CASKRERTSYNEQFF.

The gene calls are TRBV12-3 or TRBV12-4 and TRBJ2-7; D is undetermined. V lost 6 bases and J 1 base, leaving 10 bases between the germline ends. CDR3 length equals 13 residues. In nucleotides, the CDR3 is TGTGCCAGCAGCCTTCGGCAATCCTACGAGCAGTACTTC. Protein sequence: CASSLRQSYEQYF.

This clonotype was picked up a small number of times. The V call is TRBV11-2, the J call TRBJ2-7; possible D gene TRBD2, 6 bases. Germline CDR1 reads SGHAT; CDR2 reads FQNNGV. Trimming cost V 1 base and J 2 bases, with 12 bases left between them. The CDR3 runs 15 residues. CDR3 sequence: CASSLARGGPYEQYF. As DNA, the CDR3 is TGTGCCAGCAGCTTAGCGCGGGGAGGCCCCTACGAGCAGTACTTC.

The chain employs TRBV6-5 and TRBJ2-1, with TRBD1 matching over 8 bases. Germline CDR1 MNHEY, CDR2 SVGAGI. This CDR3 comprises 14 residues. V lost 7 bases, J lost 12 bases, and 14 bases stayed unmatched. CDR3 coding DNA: TGTGCCAGCAACAAAAAACCAGGGGGCCCTTCGCAGTTCTTC. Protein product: CASNKKPGGPSQFF.